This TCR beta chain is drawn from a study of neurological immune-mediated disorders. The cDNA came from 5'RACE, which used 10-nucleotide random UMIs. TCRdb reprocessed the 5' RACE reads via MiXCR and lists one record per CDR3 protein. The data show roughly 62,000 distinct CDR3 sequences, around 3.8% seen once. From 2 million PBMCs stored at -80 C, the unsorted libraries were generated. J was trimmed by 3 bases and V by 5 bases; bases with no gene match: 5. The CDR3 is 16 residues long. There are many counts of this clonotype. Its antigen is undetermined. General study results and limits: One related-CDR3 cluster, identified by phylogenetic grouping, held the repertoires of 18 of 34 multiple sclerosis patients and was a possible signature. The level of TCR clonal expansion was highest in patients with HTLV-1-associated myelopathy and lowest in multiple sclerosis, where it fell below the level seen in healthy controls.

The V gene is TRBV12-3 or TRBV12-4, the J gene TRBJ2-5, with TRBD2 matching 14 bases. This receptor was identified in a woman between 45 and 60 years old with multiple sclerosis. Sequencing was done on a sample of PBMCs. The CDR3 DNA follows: TGTGCCAGCAGTCCCCGGGGACTAGCGGGAGAAGAGACCCAGTACTTC. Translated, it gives CASSPRGLAGEETQYF.